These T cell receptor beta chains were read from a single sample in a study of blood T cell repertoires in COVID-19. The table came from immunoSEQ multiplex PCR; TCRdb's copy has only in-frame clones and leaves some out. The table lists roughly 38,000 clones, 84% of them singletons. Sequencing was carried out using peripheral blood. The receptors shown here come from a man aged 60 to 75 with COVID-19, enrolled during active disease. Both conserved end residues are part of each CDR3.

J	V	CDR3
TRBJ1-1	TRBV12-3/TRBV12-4	CASSFSRGTEAFF
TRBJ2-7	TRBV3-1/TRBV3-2	CASSRRGGSGAYEQYF
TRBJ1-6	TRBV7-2	CASRSPTGLANSPLHF
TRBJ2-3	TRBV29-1	CSASGSYDTQYF
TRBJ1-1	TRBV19	CASSAQGGNTEAFF
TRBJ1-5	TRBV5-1	CASSLVPGNQPQHF
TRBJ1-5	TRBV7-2	CASSTSRRDQPQHF
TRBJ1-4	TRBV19	CASSITGGNEKLFF
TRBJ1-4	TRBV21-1	CASSKVRQGASTNEKLFF
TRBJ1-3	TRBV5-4	CASSLDRALSGNTIYF
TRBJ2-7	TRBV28	CASRIPGQTYEQYF
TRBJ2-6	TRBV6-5	CASSYLGGSGANVLTF
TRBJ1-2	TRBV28	CASSLGDGTGGYGYTF
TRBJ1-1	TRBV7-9	CASSQVRQLNTEAFF
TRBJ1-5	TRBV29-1	CSVQAGNSNQPQHF
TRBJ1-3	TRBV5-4	CASYKGGQGITSGNTIYF
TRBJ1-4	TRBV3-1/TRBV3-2	CASSPFRTGANEKLFF
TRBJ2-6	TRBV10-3	CATGQSFISGANVLTF
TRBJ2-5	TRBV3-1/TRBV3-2	CASSQEAGYATQYF
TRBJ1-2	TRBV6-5	CATGVFGYGYTF
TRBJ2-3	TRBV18	CASSPETRISTDTQYF
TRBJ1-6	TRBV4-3	CASSQVPPGQSPLHF
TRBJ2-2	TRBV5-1	CASSRGTGRNTGELFF
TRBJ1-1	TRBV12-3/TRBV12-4	CASSLFRNTEAFF
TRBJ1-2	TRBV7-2	CASSFAGGGYGYTF
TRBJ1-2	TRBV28	CASSLGQLISNYGYTF
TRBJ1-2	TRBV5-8	CASSLARVRGLLYGYTF
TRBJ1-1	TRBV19	CASSIAIASGEAFF
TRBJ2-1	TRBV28	CASRGSSYNEQFF
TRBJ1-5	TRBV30	CAWTSKGGRVKSNQPQHF
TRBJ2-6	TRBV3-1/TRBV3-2	CASTSWDRGLPGANVLTF
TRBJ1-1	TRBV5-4	CASSLAGTMNTEAFF
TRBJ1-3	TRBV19	CASSMEMGNTIYF
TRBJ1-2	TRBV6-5	CASSYGRGYTF
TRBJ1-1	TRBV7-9	CASSQNRSTNTEAFF